A selection of T cell receptor beta chains follows, all from one sample in a study of identical twins. From the 5' RACE reads, TCRdb called clonotypes with MiXCR, one entry per CDR3 protein. The sample holds roughly 700,000 distinct CDR3 sequences, approximately 9% seen once. The same data also contributed to another study, on yellow fever vaccine responses in identical twins.

Input material: PBMCs. These receptors came from a woman between 18 and 30 years old in good health. Each CDR3 is given with its conserved first and last residue. A D gene is named only where the DNA matches it firmly. Only part of the rows carry a size: once, few, many, or a class if the clone is expanded.

TRBJ2-7	many	TRBD2	TRBV5-1	TGCGCCAGCAGCTCAACGGGACTAGCTTACGAGCAGTACTTC	CASSSTGLAYEQYF
TRBJ1-2	few	TRBD1	TRBV7-2	TGTGCCAGCAGCGTAGGGGGGACAGGTTATTATGGCTACACCTTC	CASSVGGTGYYGYTF
TRBJ1-6	many	TRBD1	TRBV12-3/TRBV12-4	TGTGCCAGCAGTTTTACGGGACAGGGTTATAATTCACCCCTCCACTTT	CASSFTGQGYNSPLHF
TRBJ2-7	few	NA	TRBV29-1	TGCAGCGTGTTGGGCAGCATCTACGAGCAGTACTTC	CSVLGSIYEQYF
TRBJ2-1	NA	TRBD1	TRBV12-3/TRBV12-4	TGTGCCAGCACCCTAGAAGGGGGCCCTTACAATGAGCAGTTCTTC	CASTLEGGPYNEQFF
TRBJ2-1	few	NA	TRBV29-1	TGCAGCGTTGGGTTCAATGAGCAGTTCTTC	CSVGFNEQFF
TRBJ2-1	NA	TRBD2	TRBV20-1	TGCAGTGCTAAAGGGACTAGTTTTCTCAATGAGCAGTTCTTC	CSAKGTSFLNEQFF
TRBJ2-7	few	TRBD1	TRBV6-2/TRBV6-3	TGTGCCAGCAACCACCCACAGGGACAGTTCTACGAGCAGTACTTC	CASNHPQGQFYEQYF
TRBJ1-4	many	NA	TRBV11-1	TGTGCCAGCAGCTTCTCCTCCTCGGACTCTGCAACTAATGAAAAACTGTTTTTT	CASSFSSSDSATNEKLFF
TRBJ2-7	many	NA	TRBV4-3	TGCGCCAGCAGCCTCCAACTAGCCGGAGGGCCATTCGAGCAGTACTTC	CASSLQLAGGPFEQYF
TRBJ1-4	many	NA	TRBV14	TGTGCCAGCAGCCAAGATGGCGGTGCAACTAATGAAAAACTGTTTTTT	CASSQDGGATNEKLFF
TRBJ2-7	few	NA	TRBV27	TGTGCCAGCAGTTCAACAGGGCGGGAGCAGTACTTC	CASSSTGREQYF
TRBJ2-4	few	NA	TRBV7-9	TGTGCCAGCAGCTTAGCCCTAAACATTCAGTACTTC	CASSLALNIQYF
TRBJ2-1	many	TRBD2	TRBV5-1	TGCGCCAGCACCTTTTGGGGAGCGGGGCTATCCTACAATGAGCAGTTCTTC	CASTFWGAGLSYNEQFF
TRBJ2-5	NA	NA	TRBV4-1	TGCGCCAGCAGCCAAGTACGAGGTCCTGGAGAGACCCAGTACTTC	CASSQVRGPGETQYF
TRBJ2-5	NA	TRBD2	TRBV13	TGTGCCAGCAGCGCGAGACTAGCGGGAGATCAAGAGACCCAGTACTTC	CASSARLAGDQETQYF
TRBJ2-2	many	TRBD1	TRBV7-9	TGTGCCAGCAGATTGCCCGGGACAGGAGACACCGGGGAGCTGTTTTTT	CASRLPGTGDTGELFF
TRBJ2-1	many	TRBD2	TRBV7-8	TGTGCCAGCAGCTTAGGCTCTAGCGGAGTTACCACCTACAATGAGCAGTTCTTC	CASSLGSSGVTTYNEQFF
TRBJ1-5	NA	NA	TRBV6-1	TGTGCCGGCGGAGGGGGAGGCAATCAGCCCCAGCATTTT	CAGGGGGNQPQHF
TRBJ2-2	NA	NA	TRBV5-6	TGTGCCAGCAGCACATTACAGGGCACCGGGGAGCTGTTTTTT	CASSTLQGTGELFF
TRBJ1-3	few	NA	TRBV12-3/TRBV12-4	TGTGCCAGCAGTTTCGCATCCGGAAACACCATATATTTT	CASSFASGNTIYF
TRBJ2-1	many	NA	TRBV28	TGTGCCAGCCTTGCCCCGGTCCCGTACAATGAGCAGTTCTTC	CASLAPVPYNEQFF
TRBJ2-7	NA	NA	TRBV28	TGTGCCAGCAGGCTCGGGACCTCCTACGAGCAGTACTTC	CASRLGTSYEQYF
TRBJ2-3	many	TRBD2	TRBV6-1	TGTGCCAGCAGCTCTAGCGGGGGTAGCACAGATACGCAGTATTTT	CASSSSGGSTDTQYF
TRBJ1-6	NA	TRBD1	TRBV7-2	TGTGCCAGCAGCTTCAGGGACAGGGAGAATTCACCCCTCCACTTT	CASSFRDRENSPLHF
TRBJ2-3	few	NA	TRBV2	TGTGCCAGCGCTGAACGGGCAGATACGCAGTATTTT	CASAERADTQYF
TRBJ2-3	NA	NA	TRBV29-1	TGCAGCGTTTGTACCAGCACAGATACGCAGTATTTT	CSVCTSTDTQYF
TRBJ2-1	few	TRBD2	TRBV7-9	TGTGCCAGCAGCCCACCAGCGGGGGGACACAATGAGCAGTTCTTC	CASSPPAGGHNEQFF
TRBJ2-7	many	NA	TRBV29-1	TGCAGCGTTGTCAGCGAGACAGCACTTTACGAGCAGTACTTC	CSVVSETALYEQYF
TRBJ2-1	many	NA	TRBV6-2/TRBV6-3	TGTGCCAGCAGTTATTTTACAGCCGGGATTGGGAATGAGCAGTTCTTC	CASSYFTAGIGNEQFF
TRBJ2-1	NA	NA	TRBV7-9	TGTGCCAGCAGCTTAGCGCATAAGGGTTATGAGCAGTTCTTC	CASSLAHKGYEQFF
TRBJ2-7	many	NA	TRBV9	TGTGCCAGCAGCCCGTACTCTGGATCAAGCTACGAGCAGTACTTC	CASSPYSGSSYEQYF
TRBJ2-7	few	NA	TRBV7-2	TGTGCCAGCACCCGGGACCCCAAGAATTACGAGCAGTACTTC	CASTRDPKNYEQYF
TRBJ2-7	NA	TRBD2	TRBV12-3/TRBV12-4	TGTGCCATCAGTCCCGAAACTCGACTAGCGGGTAGTGTATACGAGCAGTACTTC	CAISPETRLAGSVYEQYF
TRBJ2-7	NA	TRBD2	TRBV2	TGTGCCAGCGGTCTAGCGGGGAGGGCCGGGGAGCAGTACTTC	CASGLAGRAGEQYF